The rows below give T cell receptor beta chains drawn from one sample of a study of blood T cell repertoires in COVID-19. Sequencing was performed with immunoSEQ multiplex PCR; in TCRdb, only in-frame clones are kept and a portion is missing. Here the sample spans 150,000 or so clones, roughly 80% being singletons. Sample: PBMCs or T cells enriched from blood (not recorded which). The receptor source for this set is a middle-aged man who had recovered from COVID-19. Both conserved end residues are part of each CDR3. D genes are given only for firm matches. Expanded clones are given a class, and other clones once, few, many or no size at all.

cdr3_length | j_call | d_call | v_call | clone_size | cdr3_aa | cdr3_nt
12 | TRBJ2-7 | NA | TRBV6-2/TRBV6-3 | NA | CASSQDRNEQYF | TGTGCCAGCAGTCAAGACAGGAACGAGCAGTACTTC
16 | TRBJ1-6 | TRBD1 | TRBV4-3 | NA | CASSQEGQGINSPLHF | TGCGCCAGCAGCCAAGAGGGACAGGGCATTAATTCACCCCTCCACTTT
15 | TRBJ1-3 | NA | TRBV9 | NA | CASSVEGLTGNTIYF | TGTGCCAGCAGCGTAGAAGGACTGACGGGAAACACCATATATTTT
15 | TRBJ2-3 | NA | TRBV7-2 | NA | CASASIRDFGDTQYF | TGTGCCAGCGCTTCCATACGGGACTTTGGGGATACGCAGTATTTT
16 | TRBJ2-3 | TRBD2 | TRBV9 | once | CASSVVGSGGTDTQYF | TGTGCCAGCAGCGTAGTCGGTAGCGGGGGCACAGATACGCAGTATTTT
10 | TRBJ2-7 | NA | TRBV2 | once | CASEEVEQYF | TGTGCCAGCGAGGAGGTCGAGCAGTACTTC
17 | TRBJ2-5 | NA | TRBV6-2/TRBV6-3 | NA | CASSYSVGGGRKETQYF | TGTGCCAGCAGTTACTCGGTTGGCGGGGGCCGAAAAGAGACCCAGTACTTC
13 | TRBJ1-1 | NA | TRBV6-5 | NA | CASSFGRAAEAFF | TGTGCCAGCAGTTTCGGCAGGGCCGCTGAAGCTTTCTTT
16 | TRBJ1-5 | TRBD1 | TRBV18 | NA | CASSPPGQGSNQPQHF | TGTGCCAGCTCACCACCGGGACAGGGCAGCAATCAGCCCCAGCATTTT
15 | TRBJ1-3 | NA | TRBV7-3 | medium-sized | CASSLSGGSGNTIYF | TGTGCCAGCAGCTTAAGCGGGGGTTCTGGAAACACCATATATTTT
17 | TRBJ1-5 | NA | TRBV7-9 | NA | CASSPGGRGAKNQPQHF | TGTGCCAGCAGCCCCGGGGGACGGGGGGCGAAGAATCAGCCCCAGCATTTT
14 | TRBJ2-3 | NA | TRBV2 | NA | CASRTGTTTDTQYF | TGTGCCAGCAGGACCGGGACAACAACAGATACGCAGTATTTT
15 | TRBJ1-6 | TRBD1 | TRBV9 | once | CASSVGTGRDSPLHF | TGTGCCAGCAGCGTAGGGACAGGTCGGGATTCACCCCTCCACTTT
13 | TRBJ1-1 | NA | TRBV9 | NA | CASSVEADTEAFF | TGTGCCAGCAGCGTAGAAGCGGACACTGAAGCTTTCTTT
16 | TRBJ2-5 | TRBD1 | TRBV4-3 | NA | CASSQDLAGGVETQYF | TGCGCCAGCAGCCAAGATTTGGCAGGGGGCGTGGAGACCCAGTACTTC
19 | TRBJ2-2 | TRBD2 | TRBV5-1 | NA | CASSLKPSGGAANTGELFF | TGCGCCAGCAGCTTGAAACCTAGCGGGGGGGCCGCGAACACCGGGGAGCTGTTTTTT
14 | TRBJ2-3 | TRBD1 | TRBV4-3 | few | CASSQGTGLDTQYF | TGCGCCAGCAGCCAAGGGACAGGGTTAGATACGCAGTATTTT
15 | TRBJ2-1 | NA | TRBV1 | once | CTSRSFIREGDEQFF | TGCACCAGCAGGTCCTTTATACGGGAAGGAGATGAGCAGTTCTTC
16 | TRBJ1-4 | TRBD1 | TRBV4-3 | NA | CASSQQTGTGGEKLFF | TGCGCCAGCAGCCAACAAACCGGGACAGGGGGTGAAAAACTGTTTTTT
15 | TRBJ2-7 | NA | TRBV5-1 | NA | CASSLVSGPAYEQYF | TGCGCCAGCAGCTTGGTCTCAGGGCCGGCCTACGAGCAGTACTTC
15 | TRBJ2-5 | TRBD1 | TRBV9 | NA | CASSPGQGLQETQYF | TGTGCCAGCAGCCCCGGACAGGGGCTTCAAGAGACCCAGTACTTC
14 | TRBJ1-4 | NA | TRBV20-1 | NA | CSASDGATNEKLFF | TGCAGTGCTAGTGACGGGGCAACTAATGAAAAACTGTTTTTT
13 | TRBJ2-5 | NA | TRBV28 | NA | CASSLGGPETQYF | TGTGCCAGCAGTTTAGGAGGGCCAGAGACCCAGTACTTC
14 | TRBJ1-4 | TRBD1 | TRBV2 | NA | CASSEDRFNEKLFF | TGTGCCAGCAGTGAGGACAGGTTTAATGAAAAACTGTTTTTT
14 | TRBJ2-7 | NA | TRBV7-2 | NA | CASSLGGGFYEQYF | TGTGCCAGCAGCTTAGGGGGAGGCTTCTACGAGCAGTACTTC
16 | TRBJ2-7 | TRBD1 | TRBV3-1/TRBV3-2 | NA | CASSRDRDRSSYEQYF | TGTGCCAGCAGCCGGGACCGGGACAGGAGCTCCTACGAGCAGTACTTC
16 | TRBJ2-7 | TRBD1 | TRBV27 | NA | CASSLQGGTGPLEQYF | TGTGCCAGCAGTTTACAGGGTGGGACAGGCCCTTTGGAGCAGTACTTC
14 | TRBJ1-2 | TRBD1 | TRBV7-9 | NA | CASSLAPGQPGYTF | TGTGCCAGCAGCTTAGCCCCGGGACAGCCAGGCTACACCTTC
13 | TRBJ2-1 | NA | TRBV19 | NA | CASSINHLNEQFF | TGTGCCAGTAGTATAAATCACTTGAATGAGCAGTTCTTC
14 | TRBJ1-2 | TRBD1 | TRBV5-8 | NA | CASRRDSVNYGYTF | TGTGCCAGCAGACGGGACAGCGTTAACTATGGCTACACCTTC
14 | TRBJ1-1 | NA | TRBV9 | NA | CASSVTGTNTEAFF | TGTGCCAGCAGCGTAACAGGGACCAACACTGAAGCTTTCTTT
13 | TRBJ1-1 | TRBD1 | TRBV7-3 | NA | CASSLDRGQEAFF | TGTGCCAGCAGCTTAGACAGGGGGCAAGAAGCTTTCTTT
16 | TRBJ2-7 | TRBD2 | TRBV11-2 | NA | CASSLVSGGAGYEQYF | TGTGCCAGCAGCTTAGTTAGCGGGGGGGCTGGATACGAGCAGTACTTC
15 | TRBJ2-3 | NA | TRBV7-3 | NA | CASRSPGLSTDTQYF | TGTGCCAGCAGATCTCCGGGACTCAGCACAGATACGCAGTATTTT
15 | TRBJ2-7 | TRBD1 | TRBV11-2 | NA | CASVNRGTPPYEQYF | TGTGCCAGCGTCAACAGGGGGACACCTCCCTACGAGCAGTACTTC
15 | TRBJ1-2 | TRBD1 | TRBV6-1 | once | CASSDTGAKDYGYTF | TGTGCCAGCAGTGACACAGGGGCCAAGGACTATGGCTACACCTTC
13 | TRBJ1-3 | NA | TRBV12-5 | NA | CASAPTAGNTIYF | TGTGCTAGTGCCCCGACAGCTGGAAACACCATATATTTT
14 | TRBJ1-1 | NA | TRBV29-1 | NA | CSVKPSGGFGEAFF | TGCAGCGTCAAACCTTCCGGGGGATTCGGTGAAGCTTTCTTT
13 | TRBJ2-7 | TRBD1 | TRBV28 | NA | CASSLGTAYEQYF | TGTGCCAGCAGTTTGGGGACAGCCTACGAGCAGTACTTC
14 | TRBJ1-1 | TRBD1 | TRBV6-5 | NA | CASSYNRGSTEAFF | TGTGCCAGCAGTTATAACAGGGGAAGCACTGAAGCTTTCTTT
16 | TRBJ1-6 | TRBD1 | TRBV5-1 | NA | CASSLGDRVYNSPLHF | TGCGCCAGCAGCTTGGGGGACAGGGTCTATAATTCACCCCTCCACTTT
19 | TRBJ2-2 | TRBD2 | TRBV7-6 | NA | CASSAPTSGDFGDTGELFF | TGTGCCAGCAGCGCCCCGACTAGCGGGGATTTTGGGGACACCGGGGAGCTGTTTTTT